One sample yielded the 25 T cell receptor beta chains listed below, sequenced in a study of tumor-infiltrating lymphocytes in primary liver carcinoma. TCR beta cDNA was prepared out of approximately 500 ng total RNA by means of a constant-region primer. Libraries of TCR beta came from three nested multiplex PCR rounds with slightly modified ARM-PCR. Rounds one and two of PCR, each of about 10 cycles, were primed with TRBV1-TRBV30 forward primers and a C-beta reverse primer. TCRdb re-analysed the multiplex PCR reads in MiXCR, keeping a single row per CDR3 protein. The data contain more than 100,000 distinct CDR3 sequences, 65% to 75% of them singletons. Investigators took RNA and DNA out together from about 20-30 mg of unsorted bulk tissue. The specimen was tumor-adjacent normal liver tissue. The receptors shown here come from a woman in her fifties or sixties with primary liver carcinoma and hepatitis B virus infection.

On this clonotype: One base away lies a much larger clone, so this may be a sequencing read error. The chain recombines TRBV30 with TRBJ1-2; D call uncertain. This CDR3 has 12 amino acids. V was cut by 5 bases and J by 3 bases, with 10 bases left in between. Germline lookup yields CDR1 GTSNPN and CDR2 SVGIG (reference sequence). The DNA of the CDR3 is TGTGCCTGGTCCTCAGATGACTATGGCTACACCTTC. Its protein is CAWSSDDYGYTF.

Of note for this clonotype: A read error may be the cause here, since a much bigger clone is one base away. The V and J genes are TRBV6-2 or TRBV6-3 and TRBJ2-3; no clear D. Germline V gene sequence: CDR1 MNHEY, CDR2 SVGEGT. This CDR3 has 16 amino acids. Deletions cut 2 bases from V and 1 base from J, with 13 bases between. The CDR3 region has the DNA TGTGCCAGCAGTTACGGGCCCTGGAGAGGCACAGATACGCAGTATTTT. Protein sequence: CASSYGPWRGTDTQYF.

In regard to this clonotype: A single base separates this from a much larger clone, so it may be a read error. V and J are TRBV30 and TRBJ2-3; D is unclear. The V gene's germline CDR1 is GTSNPN and CDR2 SVGIG (reference sequence). This CDR3 is 15 amino acids long. CDR3: CAWREVRLSPDKQYF. As DNA, the CDR3 is TGTGCCTGGAGAGAGGTTCGTCTCTCCCCGGATAAGCAGTATTTT.

The genes are TRBV28 and TRBJ2-7; 9 bases fit TRBD1. J was trimmed by 5 bases and V by 7 bases; bases with no gene match: 3. In germline, CDR1 is MDHEN, CDR2 SYDVKM. The CDR3 is made up of 12 amino acids. This CDR3 reads CASMGQGHEQYF. The CDR3 DNA sequence: TGTGCCAGCATGGGACAGGGCCACGAGCAGTACTTC.

With respect to this clonotype: An end of the junction does not agree with germline; a read error may underlie this. The chain joins TRBV30 to TRBJ2-7; D is undetermined. Looked up from germline, CDR1 is GTSNPN and CDR2 is SVGIG (reference sequence). CDR3 length: 11 residues. In DNA, the CDR3 is TGTGCCTGGAGTGTACATTACGATCAGTACTTC. Amino acid sequence: CAWSVHYDQYF.

In its sample, this clonotype was seen once. The chain recombines TRBV11-3 with TRBJ2-3; D remains ambiguous. CDR1 and CDR2 (germline): SGHNT, YENEEA. The CDR3 runs to 11 residues. Trimming removed 10 bases from V and 12 bases from J, with 17 bases in between. The CDR3 protein is CATRYTETQYF. DNA of the CDR3: TGTGCCACCAGATACACAGAAACTCAGTATTTT.

This clonotype was seen many times. The V gene is TRBV6-1, the J gene TRBJ2-1, with D possibly TRBD2 on 5 matching bases. Germline CDR1 reads MNHNS; CDR2 reads SASEGT. The CDR3 runs to 16 residues. V lost 8 bases, J lost 2 bases, and 19 bases lay in between. CDR3 sequence: CASPSKKPTTYNEQFF. The CDR3 DNA reads TGTGCCAGCCCTAGCAAGAAACCTACTACCTACAATGAGCAGTTCTTC.

As regards this clonotype: An end of the junction does not agree with germline; a read error may underlie this. The chain couples TRBV5-1 to TRBJ1-1; tentative D call: TRBD1 (6 bases). This CDR3 is 15 amino acids long. The germline V gene has CDR1 SGHRS and CDR2 YFSETQ. The CDR3 DNA reads TGCGCCAGCAACCCTGTCTCAACCAGGGGAACTGAAGCATTCTTT. Protein product: CASNPVSTRGTEAFF.

V and J are TRBV11-2 and TRBJ2-6, with D tentatively TRBD1 (5 bases). The germline CDR1 and CDR2 sequences are SGHAT and FQNNGV. The CDR3 loop spans 15 amino acids. Trimming left V 7 bases short and J 4 bases short, with 14 bases between. The CDR3 protein is CASNLGAAGANVLTF. The CDR3 DNA follows: TGTGCCAGCAATTTAGGGGCCGCAGGGGCCAACGTCCTGACTTTC.

This sequence joins TRBV29-1 and TRBJ2-5; no reliable D call. The germline V gene has CDR1 SQVTM and CDR2 ANQGSEA. The CDR3 consists of 12 residues. Trimming removed 2 bases at V and 13 bases at J, with 17 bases between. CDR3 loop: CSVELLKETLYF. CDR3 sequence (DNA): TGCAGCGTTGAATTACTCAAAGAGACACTGTACTTC.

CDR3 DNA sequence: TGTGCCAGCAGGGAGGGGGATTACGGCTACACCTTC. Translating gives CASREGDYGYTF. The gene calls are TRBV12-3 or TRBV12-4 and TRBJ1-2; D possibly corresponds to TRBD1 (6 bases). The CDR3 is 12 amino acids. V shed 6 bases and J shed 8 bases, with 13 bases lying between them.

For this clonotype: An end of the junction differs from the germline gene, which may be a read error. V gene TRBV29-1 combines with J gene TRBJ1-1, with D uncertain. The CDR3 covers 13 residues. Germline V lookup: CDR1 SQVTM, CDR2 ANQGSEA. The CDR3 is CSVENWANTETFF. The CDR3 nucleotides are TGCAGCGTTGAGAATTGGGCAAACACTGAAACTTTCTTT.

With regard to this clonotype: A much more abundant neighbour one base away suggests this may be a read error. The CDR3 carries no conserved terminal phenylalanine or tryptophan, so it likely arises from a read error. The CDR3 DNA reads TGCGCCAGCAGCTTGCGCGCACAGGGGACGAGTGGGAACACTGAAGCTTTCTCT. Its translation is CASSLRAQGTSGNTEAFS. The V call is TRBV5-1, the J call TRBJ1-1; TRBD1 matches 7 bases. The CDR3 sequence is 18 residues long. Germline CDR1 reads SGHRS; CDR2 reads YFSETQ. Trimming cost V 1 base and J 1 base; bases outside gene matches: 13.

Points on this clonotype: The junction and the germline gene differ at one end; a read error may be behind it. This chain uses TRBV6-8 with TRBJ2-7, with TRBD1 matching 12 bases. CDR3 length equals 14 residues. Looked up from germline, CDR1 is MNHGY and CDR2 is SAAAGT. Here the CDR3 DNA reads TGTACCAGCAACTGGGACAGGGGGCAAGGTGAGCAGTACTTC. It specifies CTSNWDRGQGEQYF.

Ten or more counts support this clonotype. This CDR3 reads CSARRDREGYEQYF. The CDR3 DNA reads TGCAGCGCCAGAAGGGACAGGGAGGGCTACGAGCAGTACTTC. The chain combines TRBV29-1 with TRBJ2-7; TRBD1 matches at 9 bases. The CDR3 spans 14 residues. In germline, CDR1 is SQVTM, CDR2 ANQGSEA. Trimming cost V 7 bases and J 3 bases; bases outside gene matches: 10.

This clonotype showed up many times. The CDR3 DNA follows: TGTGCCAGCAGCGTTCTAGGGGAGGGCCCCTACGAGCAGTACTTC. This sequence encodes CASSVLGEGPYEQYF. The chain joins TRBV6-1 to TRBJ2-7, with TRBD2 matching 7 bases. This CDR3 is built from 15 residues. Trimming removed 6 bases from V and 2 bases from J; junction bases left unmatched: 10. Germline CDR1 and CDR2: MNHNS and SASEGT.

The chain recombines TRBV29-1 with TRBJ2-7; perhaps D is TRBD1 or TRBD2 (5 bases each). The CDR3 covers 15 residues. Germline V gene data show CDR1 as SQVTM and CDR2 as ANQGSEA. The V end was cut by 3 bases, the J end by 3 bases, with 18 bases between. The CDR3 DNA reads TGCAGCGTTGAGGGACCCTTTACATTGGGCTACGAGCAGTACTTC. Protein sequence: CSVEGPFTLGYEQYF.

Regarding this clonotype: A read error is likely, as this CDR3 ends without the conserved phenylalanine or tryptophan. The chain combines TRBV11-2 with TRBJ1-2; D gene uncertain. The CDR3 is made up of 15 amino acids. The germline V gene has CDR1 SGHAT and CDR2 FQNNGV. CDR3: CANSLTGFGNYGYTY. In DNA, the CDR3 is TGTGCCAACAGCTTAACGGGTTTCGGAAACTATGGCTACACCTAC.

This clonotype was seen only a few times. The V gene is TRBV5-5, the J gene TRBJ2-1; no reliable D call. Germline V CDR1 and CDR2: SGHKS, YYEKEE (reference sequence). V lost 0 bases and J lost 5, with 6 bases in between. This CDR3 comprises 13 residues. As DNA, the CDR3 is TGTGCCAGCAGCTTGGACTTCCACAATGAGCAGTTCTTC. Its protein product is CASSLDFHNEQFF.

Notes on this clonotype: At one end, the junction sequence differs from germline, possibly due to a read error. The chain's CDR3 is CASSSQGLSREDTQYF. Here the CDR3 DNA reads TGCGCCAGCAGTTCACAGGGACTCTCAAGGGAAGATACACAGTATTTT. This chain connects TRBV4-1 to TRBJ2-3; either TRBD1 or TRBD2 may fit D (6 bases each). The CDR3 sequence is 16 residues long. Germline V gene lookup returns CDR1 MGHRA and CDR2 YSYEKL.

As for this clonotype: The junction departs from germline at one end; a sequencing error may be responsible. The chain is built from TRBV6-5 and TRBJ2-1, with TRBD2 matching 7 bases. The CDR3 totals 15 residues. Looked up from germline, CDR1 is MNHEY and CDR2 is SVGAGI. DNA for the CDR3: TGTGCCAGCAGTCATACTAGCGTGGTACACAATGATCAGTTCTTC. Its protein is CASSHTSVVHNDQFF.

This rearrangement joins TRBV11-2 to TRBJ2-7; D is unresolved. V lost 7 bases and J lost 2, with 18 bases in between. The CDR3 extends over 15 amino acids. Germline V gene sequence: CDR1 SGHAT, CDR2 FQNNGV. CDR3 region: CASNSTNTGPYEQYF. The CDR3 DNA is TGTGCCAGCAACTCGACAAACACCGGTCCCTACGAGCAGTACTTC.

With regard to this clonotype: A much larger clone is a single base away; this may be a read error. The chain carries TRBV5-1 and TRBJ2-5; the D call may be TRBD1 or TRBD2 (6 bases each). The CDR3 runs to 13 residues. Trimming pared 0 bases from V and 7 bases from J, leaving 10 bases between. Germline CDR1 is SGHRS and CDR2 is YFSETQ. The CDR3 sequence is CASSLEGGSTQYF. CDR3 nucleotides: TGCGCCAGCAGCTTGGAGGGGGGTTCGACCCAGTACTTC.

With respect to this clonotype: The germline gene is not matched at one end of the junction; a read error may be the cause. The CDR3 DNA reads as TGTACCAGCAACCCAACGGGGGGGGATTCCCACGAGCAGTACTTC. Its protein is CTSNPTGGDSHEQYF. The chain couples TRBV6-1 to TRBJ2-7; 8 nucleotides line up with TRBD2. The germline gives CDR1 MNHNS, CDR2 SASEGT. This CDR3 region has 15 residues.

Comments on this clonotype: Just one base apart from a much larger clone, this may be a read error. The chain is built from TRBV28 and TRBJ2-3, with 12 positions matching TRBD2. This CDR3 is 16 amino acids long. Trimming at V came to 4 bases and at J to 5 bases, leaving 7 bases not matched to a gene. Looked up from germline, CDR1 is MDHEN and CDR2 is SYDVKM. The CDR3 protein is CASSSRLAGEIDTQYF. CDR3 nucleotides: TGTGCCAGCAGTTCCCGACTAGCGGGAGAGATAGATACGCAGTATTTT.